A single sample is the source of the 16 T cell receptor beta chains below, sequenced in a study of OX40 agonist ivuxolimab in advanced cancers. The repertoire was sequenced with immunoSEQ multiplex PCR; TCRdb's copy has only in-frame clones and lacks some. Counted here are more than 25,000 clones, 80% to 90% occurring once; the ten biggest clones make up around a third. The input for sequencing was CD4+ or CD8+ T cells sorted from blood, taken in a trial of the OX40 agonist ivuxolimab. All receptors derive from an adult with an advanced solid tumor such as melanoma, head and neck, liver or kidney cancer.

The chain couples TRBV27 to TRBJ1-2; D not certain. Looked up from germline, CDR1 is MNHEY and CDR2 is SMNVEV (reference sequence). The V gene lost 2 bases and the J gene lost 4 bases, with 8 bases spanning the gap. This CDR3 comprises 13 residues. The CDR3 loop reads CASSLGFGYGYTF. The CDR3 nucleotides are TGTGCCAGCAGTTTAGGGTTCGGCTATGGCTACACCTTC.

V is TRBV28 and J is TRBJ1-5; a possible D gene is TRBD1 (5 bases). V was pared by 6 bases and J by 7 bases, with 16 bases between. The CDR3 has 14 residues. Germline values: CDR1 MDHEN, CDR2 SYDVKM. CDR3 sequence (DNA): TGTGCCAGCAGCCTTTTCCAGGGTGTCCAGCCCCAGCATTTT. Translation: CASSLFQGVQPQHF.

This clone was picked up one time. Here the CDR3 DNA reads TGCAGCGTTGAAGCAGGACCCGGCTACACCTTC. As protein: CSVEAGPGYTF. The V and J genes are TRBV29-1 and TRBJ1-2; D is uncertain. The CDR3 loop spans 11 amino acids. Trimming cost V 1 base and J 8 bases, with 8 bases left between them. Germline V gene lookup returns CDR1 SQVTM and CDR2 ANQGSEA.

Here the CDR3 reads CASSQDTGGVGEQYF. In DNA form, the CDR3 reads TGCGCCAGCAGCCAAGATACGGGGGGGGTAGGCGAGCAGTACTTC. V gene TRBV4-3 combines with J gene TRBJ2-7; TRBD2 matches at 8 bases. J was trimmed by 6 bases and V by 0 bases; bases with no gene match: 7. The CDR3 has 15 residues. The germline CDR1 and CDR2 sequences are LGHNA and YSLEER.

The chain employs TRBV18 and TRBJ1-1; D perhaps matches TRBD1 (5 bases). Germline CDR1 KGHSH, CDR2 LQKENI. V was pared by 2 bases and J by 1 base, with 11 bases between. The CDR3 length is 15 residues. CDR3 DNA: TGTGCCAGCTCACCATCGCAGGGCAAGAACACTGAAGCTTTCTTT. Encoded protein: CASSPSQGKNTEAFF.

The rearrangement joins TRBV5-5 to TRBJ2-7, with a possible D match to TRBD1 (5 bases). Germline CDR1 SGHKS, CDR2 YYEKEE (reference sequence). The CDR3 loop spans 13 amino acids. With 4 bases removed from V and 1 base from J, the gap between germline ends came to 9 bases. In DNA form, the CDR3 reads TGTGCCAGCAGCCCCAGGGTTTCCTACGAGCAGTACTTC. Translated, it gives CASSPRVSYEQYF.

The chain couples TRBV9 to TRBJ2-3; 12 positions agree with TRBD2. The ends lost 4 bases at V and 8 bases at J; junction bases unmatched: 8. The V gene's germline CDR1 is SGDLS and CDR2 YYNGEE. The CDR3 covers 15 residues. The CDR3 bases are TGTGCCAGCAGCCCCCGGACTAGCGGGATTATTACGCAGTATTTT. Encoded protein: CASSPRTSGIITQYF.

The rearrangement joins TRBV19 to TRBJ1-1, with 7 bases aligning to TRBD1. CDR1 is LNHDA and CDR2 is SQIVND in the germline V gene (reference sequence). V shed 5 bases, J shed 1 base, and the junction held 4 bases outside the gene matches. This CDR3 comprises 14 residues. CDR3 region: CASSLGQANTEAFF. CDR3 coding DNA: TGTGCCAGTAGTCTAGGACAGGCGAACACTGAAGCTTTCTTT.

The V and J genes are TRBV29-1 and TRBJ1-5; D gene uncertain. V lost 4 bases to trimming and J lost 5 bases, with 12 bases between them. Germline assignment: CDR1 SQVTM and CDR2 ANQGSEA. The CDR3 has 13 amino acids. CDR3 in DNA: TGCAGCGTTGTCACGGGAGGAGATCAGCCCCAGCATTTT. The encoded protein is CSVVTGGDQPQHF.

V usage is TRBV27 and J usage is TRBJ1-1; perhaps TRBD1 as D (6 bases). Per the germline V gene, CDR1 is MNHEY and CDR2 is SMNVEV (reference sequence). The CDR3 spans 13 residues. The V end was cut by 3 bases, the J end by 7 bases, with 12 bases between. This CDR3 reads CASSLGGAFEAFF. In nucleotides, the CDR3 is TGTGCCAGCAGTTTGGGGGGCGCATTTGAAGCTTTCTTT.

The CDR3 is CASSPGGGRVQTQYF. CDR3 DNA: TGTGCCAGCAGCCCAGGCGGGGGGAGGGTACAGACCCAGTACTTC. The genes are TRBV9 and TRBJ2-5; TRBD2 matches 8 bases. Germline CDR1 reads SGDLS; CDR2 reads YYNGEE. Trimming removed 4 bases from V and 6 bases from J; junction bases left unmatched: 11. This CDR3 is 15 amino acids long. Full variable domain (remainder filled in from reference TRBV9 and TRBJ2-5): DSGVTQTPKHLITATGQRVTLRCSPRSGDLSVYWYQQSLDQGLQFLIQYYNGEERAKGNILERFSAQQFPDLHSELNLSSLELGDSALYFCASSPGGGRVQTQYFGPGTRLLVL.

The rearrangement joins TRBV15 to TRBJ2-2; TRBD1 matches at 9 bases. Germline CDR1 reads LNHNV; CDR2 reads YYDKDF (reference sequence). V was pared by 0 bases and J by 5 bases, with 7 bases of the junction left unmatched. This CDR3 comprises 17 residues. CDR3 sequence: CATSRDSGQGPTGELFF. The DNA for the CDR3 is TGTGCCACCAGCAGAGATTCCGGACAGGGGCCAACCGGGGAGCTGTTTTTT.

This rearrangement joins TRBV7-9 to TRBJ2-7, with 12 bases aligning to TRBD2. Germline V CDR1 and CDR2: SEHNR, FQNEAQ (reference sequence). The CDR3 spans 15 residues. Trimming took 5 bases from V and 8 from J; bases not matched to a gene: 10. The CDR3 sequence: CASSARGTSGPQQYF. The DNA for the CDR3 is TGTGCCAGCAGCGCCCGAGGGACTAGCGGGCCGCAGCAGTACTTC.

The chain links TRBV29-1 to TRBJ1-2; D possibly corresponds to TRBD1 (5 bases). This CDR3 has 13 residues. V was pared by 0 bases and J by 8 bases, with 13 bases between. Germline V gene lookup returns CDR1 SQVTM and CDR2 ANQGSEA. The chain's CDR3 is CSVEDRGVRGYTF. The CDR3 region has the DNA TGCAGCGTTGAAGATCGGGGGGTCCGCGGCTACACCTTC.

This rearrangement joins TRBV9 to TRBJ1-1; D is perhaps TRBD1 (5 bases). The CDR3 length is 13 residues. Germline V gene data show CDR1 as SGDLS and CDR2 as YYNGEE. V shed 3 bases and J shed 3 bases, with 9 bases lying between them. The CDR3 nucleotides are TGTGCCAGCAGCGCTCCGGGGGACACTGAAGCTTTCTTT. This translates into CASSAPGDTEAFF.

The J gene is TRBJ2-2, the V gene TRBV6-5; possibly TRBD2 for D (5 bases). V was cut by 6 bases and J by 6 bases, with 11 bases left in between. This CDR3 spans 13 amino acids. Per the germline V gene, CDR1 is MNHEY and CDR2 is SVGAGI. DNA of the CDR3: TGTGCCAGCAGAAACGGACTGGCCGGGGAGCTGTTTTTT. It is translated as CASRNGLAGELFF.